This note documents a single TCR beta chain sequence. The sample holds one count of this clone. Which antigen it targets is not known. No much larger clonotype is one base removed from it; base qualities were not supplied. Trimming removed 4 bases from V and 2 bases from J; the gene matches leave 10 bases unexplained. The germline V gene specifies MNHNS as CDR1 and SASEGT as CDR2. Its CDR3 holds 18 amino acids, cysteine through phenylalanine. Here the CDR3 DNA is all that survives: 54 bases in frame from base 1. The sample originates from a study of shared clonotypes between healthy human individuals (dated by TCRdb to the early 2020s). Study-level background: The cohort comprised a couple of women and a few men aged 18 to 49 years. To increase sequencing depth and limit assay-specific biases, different laboratories used diverse techniques to prepare libraries and sequence TCR repertoires. Blood TCR repertoires of roughly five healthy adults were deeply sequenced to estimate repertoire size and the extent of clonotype sharing between individuals. Per donor, three plates each were used for CD4 naive and CD4 memory, two for CD8 naive, and one for CD8 memory. Per donor, leukapheresis produced somewhere between about 0.94 and 9.5 billion PBMCs.

Healthy HIV-negative adults with no recently reported acute infections or vaccinations were included as donors. All donors were Caucasian adults living in Nashville, Tennessee, USA. CD4+ T cells were enriched by magnetic negative selection; naive cells were then positively selected on CD45RA, and the negative fraction formed the memory subset. Blood was obtained by leukapheresis, after which PBMCs were separated by Ficoll-Histopaque density gradient centrifugation and cryopreserved in liquid nitrogen vapor phase. Purity and quantity of every magnetically sorted T cell population were checked by analytical flow cytometry. Genomic DNA was isolated from each sorted fraction and quantified by UV absorbance on a Nanodrop 2000c. Using the deep immunoSEQ assay, TCR CDR3 regions were amplified from genomic DNA by multiplex PCR. For each cell subset, the extracted genomic DNA was distributed evenly across all wells of several immunoSEQ 96-well plates, and each plate served as one replicate. For sorted subsets, approximately 210 ng of genomic DNA, equivalent to 25,000 to 30,000 T cell genomes, went into each replicate PCR. Purified libraries were quantified with a Qubit 3.0 fluorometer, sized on a Bioanalyzer 2100, and re-quantified with the KAPA Library Quantification kit. Every immunoSEQ 96-well plate was sequenced on a dedicated single-read 150-cycle Illumina NextSeq 550 flow cell. In the original analysis: Because the immunoSEQ output held only junctional sequences and lacked quality scores, the filtering could not match the filtering applied to full-length reads. Sequences were annotated with PyIR, a Python wrapper for IgBLAST v1.9, and V/J genes and CDR3 were assigned using IMGT germline references. Any read was removed if the V/J assignment was weak (E-value above 1e-6), the CDR3 was missing, or the read contained stop codons, out-of-frame junctions, or ambiguous translated residues. V3J clonotypes were defined as sequences sharing the same inferred V gene, J gene, and CDR3 amino acid sequence. Percentage overlap between repertoires was calculated by dividing the number of shared unique clonotypes by the size of the smaller repertoire. Repertoire richness was assessed with RTK rarefaction, the Chao1 estimator, and Recon v2.1 estimates of unobserved clonotypes. OLGA was used to compute generation probabilities for all TCRbeta clonotypes that the gDNA method yielded from a handful of donors. As stored in TCRdb, this immuneACCESS dataset retains in-frame rearrangements with V and J assigned. A fraction of the clones does not appear; measured against another copy, unresolved V genes explain less than half of the discrepancy, and the remainder lacks a known reason. The V and J calls and the clone size are those of that table, but D and trimming were determined from the DNA. The sample records some 2,000,000 clones, under 97% of which are singletons. Of the sample, 0.1% to 0.15% is held by the ten largest clones.

Findings and caveats that apply to the study as a whole: Sampling was restricted to blood, and TCR repertoires in tissue are likely to differ from TCR repertoires in blood. About 5% of naive CD4, 3.5% of naive CD8, roughly 2.5% of memory CD4, and around 0.4% of memory CD8 clonotypes were shared across a few donors. Higher generation probabilities were observed for clonotypes shared by all four sorted-subset donors than for non-shared clonotypes. Even with the large sequencing depth, rarefaction of the sorted-subset datasets indicated that sequencing was incomplete. The genetic and exposure-history diversity represented was limited by the small number of donors. Pairwise subsampling indicated that sequencing depth was expected to affect the degree of clonotype sharing among donors. Estimated clonotype richness was generally larger for naive than for memory subsets.

Sequencing was carried out using naive CD4+ T cells sorted from blood. The sample's cell subset or site label is to be understood as: CD45RA+ positively selected. This clonotype was obtained from a man between 18 and 35 years old in good health. The sequence joins TRBV6-1 to TRBJ2-7; TRBD2 lines up with 14 middle nucleotides. The CDR3 has the sequence CASSAMTSGGVTTYEQYF. The DNA is TGTGCCAGCAGTGCGATGACTAGCGGGGGGGTTACAACCTACGAGCAGTACTTC.